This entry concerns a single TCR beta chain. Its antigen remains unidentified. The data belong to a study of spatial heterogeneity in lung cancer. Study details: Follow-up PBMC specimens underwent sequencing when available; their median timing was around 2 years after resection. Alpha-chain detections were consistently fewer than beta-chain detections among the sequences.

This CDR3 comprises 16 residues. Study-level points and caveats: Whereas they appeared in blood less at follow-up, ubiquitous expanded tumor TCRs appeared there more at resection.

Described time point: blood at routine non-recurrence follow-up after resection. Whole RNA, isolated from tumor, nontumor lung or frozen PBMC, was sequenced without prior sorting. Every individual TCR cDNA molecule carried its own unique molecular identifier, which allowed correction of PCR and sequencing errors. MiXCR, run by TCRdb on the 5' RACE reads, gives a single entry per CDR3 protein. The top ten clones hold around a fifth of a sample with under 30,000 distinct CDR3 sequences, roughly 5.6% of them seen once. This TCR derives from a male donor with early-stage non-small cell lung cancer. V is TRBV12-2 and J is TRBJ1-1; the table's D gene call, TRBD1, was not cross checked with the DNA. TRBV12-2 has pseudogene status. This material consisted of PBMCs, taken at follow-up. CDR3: CASRLVLTGGYTEAFF. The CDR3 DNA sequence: TGTGCAAGTCGCTTAGTGTTGACAGGGGGCTACACTGAAGCTTTCTTT.